A single sample gave rise to the 32 T cell receptor beta chains below, sequenced in a study of chemoradiotherapy in HPV16-positive cancers. Sequencing was performed with immunoSEQ multiplex PCR; in TCRdb, only in-frame clones are kept and a portion is missing. The sample holds about 5,800 clones, about four fifths seen once. Sample acquisition took place from a patient who underwent chemoradiotherapy. These receptors all stem from a human donor with HPV-associated anogenital cancer.

This clone was seen once. The DNA for the CDR3 is TGTGCCAGCAGTTTGGCGGGGATGAACACTGAAGCTTTCTTT. Protein sequence: CASSLAGMNTEAFF. This sequence joins TRBV28 and TRBJ1-1; no firm D call. The CDR3 has 14 residues. The germline V gene has CDR1 MDHEN and CDR2 SYDVKM. The V end lost 3 bases, the J end lost 0 bases, and 8 bases lay between the germline ends.

This clone was recorded a few times. The chain combines TRBV11-3 with TRBJ2-2; a weak D match, TRBD2 (5 bases). This CDR3 region has 17 residues. Germline CDR1 reads SGHNT; CDR2 reads YENEEA. Trimming took 2 bases from V and 2 from J, leaving 15 bases between them. The DNA of the CDR3 is TGTGCCAGCAGCTTAAAAGTGGGAGTGGGCAACACCGGGGAGCTGTTTTTT. Its protein product is CASSLKVGVGNTGELFF.

The rearrangement joins TRBV6-4 to TRBJ2-5; maybe TRBD1 (6 bases). The CDR3 spans 13 residues. V shed 6 bases and J shed 3 bases, with 11 bases lying between them. Germline lookup yields CDR1 MRHNA and CDR2 SNTAGT. The CDR3 DNA sequence: TGTGCCAGCAGCCGGACAGTTGAAGAGACCCAGTACTTC. Translation gives CASSRTVEETQYF.

The J gene is TRBJ1-1, the V gene TRBV2; tentatively, D is TRBD1 (5 bases). CDR3 length: 13 amino acids. V dropped 7 bases and J dropped 0 bases, with 9 bases sitting between them. Germline CDR1 is SNHLY and CDR2 is FYNNEI. The CDR3 is CASTGGMNTEAFF. CDR3 in DNA: TGTGCCAGCACGGGGGGAATGAACACTGAAGCTTTCTTT. Full variable domain (missing parts from reference TRBV2 and TRBJ1-1): EPEVTQTPSHQVTQMGQEVILRCVPISNHLYFYWYRQILGQKVEFLVSFYNNEISEKSEIFDDQFSVERPDGSNFTLKIRSTKLEDSAMYFCASTGGMNTEAFFGQGTRLTVV.

The rearrangement uses TRBV19 and TRBJ1-6; the match to TRBD1 covers 9 bases. The CDR3 length is 13 residues. V shed 7 bases, J shed 10 bases, and the junction held 5 bases outside the gene matches. Per germline, CDR1 LNHDA and CDR2 SQIVND (reference sequence). The CDR3 here is CASKGTGTSPLHF. The CDR3 coding sequence is TGTGCCAGTAAGGGGACAGGGACCTCACCCCTCCACTTT.

The chain combines TRBV19 with TRBJ2-2; TRBD1 matches at 10 bases. The CDR3 sequence is 16 residues long. The V and J ends lost 1 base and 7 bases, in that order; junction bases with no gene match: 6. Germline lookup yields CDR1 LNHDA and CDR2 SQIVND (reference sequence). CDR3 in DNA: TGTGCCAGTAGTATAGGGGGACAGGGGAAAGGCGGGGAGCTGTTTTTT. This gives the protein CASSIGGQGKGGELFF.

The chain recombines TRBV7-9 with TRBJ2-2; 9 bases fit TRBD1. The CDR3 has 17 amino acids. V lost 3 bases, J lost 7 bases, and 12 bases stayed unmatched. Per the germline V gene, CDR1 is SEHNR and CDR2 is FQNEAQ (reference sequence). DNA of the CDR3: TGTGCCAGCAGCTTTCGGGACAGGGAAGGATCTAACGGGGAGCTGTTTTTT. This codes for CASSFRDREGSNGELFF.

The rearrangement joins TRBV11-2 to TRBJ2-7; no definite D call. CDR1 is SGHAT, CDR2 FQNNGV, per germline. V was clipped by 5 bases and J by 2 bases, with 10 bases between them. This CDR3 comprises 13 residues. The CDR3 bases are TGTGCCAGCAGCAAAACACCTACCTACGAGCAGTACGTC. Translated: CASSKTPTYEQYV.

The chain is built from TRBV7-3 and TRBJ2-7; D unresolved. The length of the CDR3 is 11 residues. V was clipped by 6 bases and J by 5 bases, with 8 bases between them. The germline CDR1 and CDR2 sequences are SGHTA and FQGTGA. CDR3 nucleotides: TGTGCCAGCAGTACCCCGCACGAGCAGTACTTC. It specifies CASSTPHEQYF.

The chain is built from TRBV5-1 and TRBJ1-1; D remains unclear. The germline V gene has CDR1 SGHRS and CDR2 YFSETQ. This CDR3 region has 13 residues. V gave up 0 bases and J gave up 3 bases, with 6 bases separating them. The CDR3 loop reads CASSLAGYTEAFF. The CDR3 nucleotides are TGCGCCAGCAGCTTGGCCGGGTACACTGAAGCTTTCTTT.

This chain links TRBV5-6 with TRBJ2-7; the D is unclear. The CDR3 runs 13 residues. Germline V CDR1 and CDR2: SGHDT, YYEEEE. Trimming left V 6 bases short and J 5 bases short, with 15 bases between. DNA for the CDR3: TGTGCCAGCACCATCCGGCACAGCGACGAGCAGTACTTC. Amino acid sequence: CASTIRHSDEQYF.

The chain uses TRBV19 and TRBJ1-2; D is possibly TRBD1 (5 bases). Germline loops: CDR1 LNHDA, CDR2 SQIVND (reference sequence). This CDR3 has 15 amino acids. The V end lost 6 bases, the J end lost 8 bases, and 22 bases lay between the germline ends. CDR3 bases: TGTGCCAGTAGCCCAAGGGGAGACCAAGGGGAAGGCTACACCTTC. Its protein product is CASSPRGDQGEGYTF.

CDR3 nucleotide sequence: TGTGCCAGCAGCTTAGCTGGGACTAGCGGGATCGAGCAGTACTTC. It translates to CASSLAGTSGIEQYF. V usage is TRBV5-6 and J usage is TRBJ2-7, with 13 bases matching TRBD2. The germline gives CDR1 SGHDT, CDR2 YYEEEE. The junction had 5 bases not matched to a gene; V was cut back by 2 bases and J by 6 bases. CDR3 length equals 15 residues.

V and J are TRBV28 and TRBJ1-5; D remains ambiguous. Germline V gives CDR1 MDHEN, CDR2 SYDVKM. Deletions cut 6 bases from V and 4 bases from J, with 13 bases between. The CDR3 sequence is 14 residues long. CDR3 region: CASSKGLPNQPQHF. The CDR3 DNA follows: TGTGCCAGCAGCAAAGGGCTCCCAAATCAGCCCCAGCATTTT. Using reference TRBV28 and TRBJ1-5 for the parts outside the CDR3, the full variable domain is DVKVTQSSRYLVKRTGEKVFLECVQDMDHENMFWYRQDPGLGLRLIYFSYDVKMKEKGDIPEGYSVSREKKERFSLILESASTNQTSMYLCASSKGLPNQPQHFGDGTRLSIL.

DNA for the CDR3: TGTGCCAGCAGCTTGAGATTCTCGCTAGCGGGAGGGGGCACAGATACGCAGTATTTT. It translates to CASSLRFSLAGGGTDTQYF. The chain couples TRBV11-2 to TRBJ2-3, with 12 bases lining up with TRBD2. Germline loops: CDR1 SGHAT, CDR2 FQNNGV. CDR3 length: 19 residues. V dropped 3 bases and J dropped 1; count of bases not matched to a gene: 11.

This chain uses TRBV11-3 with TRBJ2-7; 9 bases fit TRBD2. The V gene end was trimmed by 1 base and the J gene end by 3 bases; junction bases not matched to a gene: 4. The germline gives CDR1 SGHNT, CDR2 YENEEA. The CDR3 loop spans 15 amino acids. This chain's CDR3 is CASSLGASGVYEQYF. In nucleotides, the CDR3 is TGTGCCAGCAGCTTAGGGGCTAGCGGGGTCTACGAGCAGTACTTC.

The rearrangement joins TRBV7-2 to TRBJ1-6; the match to TRBD1 covers 7 bases. This CDR3 comprises 15 residues. CDR1 SGHTA and CDR2 FQGNSA come from the germline V gene. Losses at the gene ends were 2 bases for V and 7 bases for J; bases not matched to a gene: 5. Written as DNA, the CDR3 is TGTGCCAGCAGCTTATCTACAGGGGCGAATTCACCCCTCCACTTT. Its protein is CASSLSTGANSPLHF.

The rearrangement links TRBV29-1 to TRBJ1-2; tentative D call: TRBD1 (6 bases). V was shortened by 2 bases and J by 0 bases, with 10 bases between the two germline ends. There are 14 residues in the CDR3. Germline V lookup: CDR1 SQVTM, CDR2 ANQGSEA. This chain's CDR3 is CSVENRGTNYGYTF. The CDR3 region has the DNA TGCAGCGTTGAAAATAGGGGGACTAACTATGGCTACACCTTC.

This clone was detected once. V is TRBV7-2 and J is TRBJ2-7, with 9 bases aligning to TRBD1. V trimming: 4 bases; J trimming: 5 bases; junction bases outside the gene matches: 15. This CDR3 has 17 residues. Germline V gene sequence: CDR1 SGHTA, CDR2 FQGNSA. The CDR3 bases are TGTGCCAGCAGCTCTACCCACATAGGACAGGGGTCTAACGAGCAGTACTTC. Its translation: CASSSTHIGQGSNEQYF.

V is TRBV9 and J is TRBJ1-2, with D hard to call. Trimming stripped 4 bases from V and 3 bases from J, with 16 bases between. CDR1 SGDLS and CDR2 YYNGEE come from the germline V gene. This CDR3 has 15 residues. CDR3 region: CASSIHAGSDYGYTF. The CDR3 region has the DNA TGTGCCAGCAGCATTCACGCCGGCTCAGACTATGGCTACACCTTC.

This rearrangement joins TRBV19 to TRBJ2-5, with D maybe TRBD2 (5 bases). The CDR3 length is 13 residues. Trimming removed 5 bases at V and 0 bases at J, with 7 bases between. From germline, CDR1 is LNHDA and CDR2 SQIVND (reference sequence). The CDR3 nucleotides read TGTGCCAGTAGTCCTAGCCACCAAGAGACCCAGTACTTC. It specifies CASSPSHQETQYF. The variable domain in full, completed from reference TRBV19 and TRBJ2-5, reads DGGITQSPKYLFRKEGQNVTLSCEQNLNHDAMYWYRQDPGQGLRLIYYSQIVNDFQKGDIAEGYSVSREKKESFPLTVTSAQKNPTAFYLCASSPSHQETQYFGPGTRLLVL.

The V and J genes are TRBV11-1 and TRBJ1-2, with TRBD1 identical over 7 bases. This CDR3 is built from 14 residues. Trimming removed 5 bases from V and 2 bases from J; junction bases left unmatched: 5. Germline loops: CDR1 SGHAT, CDR2 FQDESV (reference sequence). This CDR3 is CASSLSQGNYGYTF. In nucleotides, the CDR3 is TGTGCCAGCAGCCTCTCACAGGGGAACTATGGCTACACCTTC.

The V and J genes are TRBV28 and TRBJ2-7; D call uncertain. The CDR3 sequence is 15 residues long. Germline CDR1 reads MDHEN; CDR2 reads SYDVKM. V was trimmed by 3 bases and J by 0 bases, leaving 12 bases between them. The CDR3 DNA reads TGTGCCAGCAGTTTTCAACTTCGGGTCTCCTACGAGCAGTACGTC. Amino acid sequence: CASSFQLRVSYEQYV.

DNA for the CDR3: TGTGCCAGCACCCTGTGGGGGGCCGGTGAGCAGTTCTTC. It yields the protein CASTLWGAGEQFF. This chain links TRBV7-2 with TRBJ2-1; either TRBD1 or TRBD2 may supply D (6 bases each). From germline, CDR1 is SGHTA and CDR2 FQGNSA. The V end was cut by 7 bases, the J end by 9 bases, with 16 bases between. This CDR3 spans 13 amino acids.

CDR3 sequence reads: CASSSGQGVSTDTQYF. Written as DNA, the CDR3 is TGTGCCAGCAGCTCGGGACAGGGGGTGAGCACAGATACGCAGTATTTT. J is TRBJ2-3 and V is TRBV7-6, with 11 nucleotides matching TRBD1. The CDR3 spans 16 residues. The junction had 3 bases not matched to a gene; V was cut back by 4 bases and J by 0 bases. CDR1 is SGHVS and CDR2 is FNYEAQ in the germline V gene.

V and J are TRBV4-1 and TRBJ2-5, with TRBD2 matching over 10 bases. After removal of 0 bases from V and 7 bases from J, the junction contained 11 bases not matched to a gene. Per the germline V gene, CDR1 is MGHRA and CDR2 is YSYEKL. This CDR3 is built from 17 residues. CDR3 protein: CASSQELSGGALGTQYF. The CDR3 DNA is TGCGCCAGCAGCCAAGAATTGAGCGGGGGGGCTCTCGGGACCCAGTACTTC.

The rearrangement links TRBV20-1 to TRBJ1-1; D unresolved. There are 11 residues in the CDR3. CDR1 and CDR2 (germline): DFQATT, SNEGSKA (reference sequence). The V end lost 0 bases, the J end lost 10 bases, and 9 bases lay between the germline ends. The CDR3 region is CSARDRPGAFF. The CDR3 region has the DNA TGCAGTGCTAGAGATCGTCCTGGAGCTTTCTTT.

The chain links TRBV2 to TRBJ1-5; 9 bases map to TRBD1. Per germline, CDR1 SNHLY and CDR2 FYNNEI. The ends lost 10 bases at V and 5 bases at J; junction bases unmatched: 6. The CDR3 has 13 residues. The CDR3 sequence is CATGTGLDQPQHF. The CDR3 DNA follows: TGTGCCACCGGGACAGGGTTAGATCAGCCCCAGCATTTT.

The CDR3 sequence is CASSLAGTRYEKLFF. The CDR3 nucleotides read TGTGCCAGCAGCTTAGCGGGGACACGGTATGAAAAACTGTTTTTT. This chain connects TRBV7-2 to TRBJ1-4; D is possibly TRBD1 (6 bases). V was shortened by 0 bases and J by 6 bases, with 11 bases between the two germline ends. This CDR3 contains 15 residues. Germline V gene sequence: CDR1 SGHTA, CDR2 FQGNSA. Drawing the rest from reference TRBV7-2 and TRBJ1-4, the complete variable domain is GAGVSQSPSNKVTEKGKDVELRCDPISGHTALYWYRQSLGQGLEFLIYFQGNSAPDKSGLPSDRFSAERTGGSVSTLTIQRTQQEDSAVYLCASSLAGTRYEKLFFGSGTQLSVL.

V is TRBV28 and J is TRBJ1-2, with D tentatively TRBD1 (5 bases). The CDR3 contains 14 residues. V lost 7 bases to trimming and J lost 0 bases, with 12 bases between them. Germline V CDR1 and CDR2: MDHEN, SYDVKM. The CDR3, as DNA: TGTGCCAGCAACGGACACAAAGCTAACTATGGCTACACCTTC. This gives the protein CASNGHKANYGYTF.

The chain combines TRBV19 with TRBJ1-2; 8 nucleotides line up with TRBD1. J was trimmed by 8 bases and V by 3 bases; bases with no gene match: 8. CDR3 length: 14 amino acids. Germline-derived CDR1 and CDR2 are LNHDA and SQIVND (reference sequence). The CDR3 coding sequence is TGTGCCAGTAGTATCCTCGCGACAGGGGTAGGCTACACCTTC. Translating it yields CASSILATGVGYTF.

The chain is built from TRBV5-1 and TRBJ1-1; D perhaps matches TRBD1 (5 bases). Germline CDR1 and CDR2: SGHRS and YFSETQ. This CDR3 spans 16 amino acids. Trimming cost V 0 bases and J 4 bases, with 16 bases left between them. In DNA form, the CDR3 reads TGCGCCAGCAGCTTGGGGGTGGGGGTGGTGACCACTGAAGCTTTCTTT. Translating it yields CASSLGVGVVTTEAFF.